A selection of T cell receptor beta chains follows, all from one sample in a study of T cell responses to AZD1222 COVID-19 vaccine. The table came from immunoSEQ multiplex PCR; TCRdb's copy has only in-frame clones and leaves some out. The repertoire holds around 54,000 clones, with 75% to 90% as singletons. The sequences come from peripheral blood, collected 28 days after the second AZD1222 dose. These receptor sequences come from an adult who received the AZD1222 COVID-19 vaccine. Both conserved end residues are trimmed from each CDR3. For some rows the clone size is stated as once, few or many, or as a class when expanded; others skip it.

V	J	size	CDR3
TRBV28	TRBJ1-2	few	ASRQGSNYGYT
TRBV6-5	TRBJ1-2	-	ASSYSTGNYGYT
TRBV10-2	TRBJ2-7	-	ASSELAAQTYEQY
TRBV2	TRBJ1-2	-	ASSRSHGSYGYT
TRBV7-8	TRBJ1-5	-	ASSIGQGIGQPQH
TRBV5-1	TRBJ2-1	-	ASSEGLAGVSEQF
TRBV30	TRBJ1-2	-	MASPRANWVGGYT
TRBV11-2	TRBJ2-1	-	ASSFDSGTYNEQF
TRBV7-9	TRBJ1-1	-	ASSARRGNEAF
TRBV3-1/TRBV3-2	TRBJ2-5	medium-sized	ASSSEASHEGETQY
TRBV7-2	TRBJ1-1	once	ASSLMQGNTEAF
TRBV9	TRBJ1-2	-	ASRSNYGYT
TRBV14	TRBJ2-7	-	ASSQVDGPGYEQY
TRBV7-3	TRBJ2-6	-	ASSLGQGSSGANVLT